Detailed here is one T cell receptor beta chain. The data stem from a study of blood T cell repertoires in COVID-19. On the study more broadly: COVID-19 samples, acute and convalescent, were from the United States, Italy and Spain. The cDNA or gDNA used as material had been derived from T cells, B-cell-depleted T cells, or PBMCs.

The CDR3 is made up of 15 amino acids. Trimming pared 6 bases from V and 2 bases from J, leaving 14 bases between. Germline loops: CDR1 MDHEN, CDR2 SYDVKM. In the authors' workflow: Estimates of nucleated cell counts were drawn from the amplification of reference gene primers. Sequenced by immunoSEQ multiplex PCR; TCRdb stores in-frame clones only, minus some. From that table come the V and J calls and clone size; the DNA was used to work out D and trimming. The sample carries nearly 300,000 clones, approximately 84% recorded once. Enrolment of Seattle patients took place during active infection, and they were followed longitudinally.

The chain is built from TRBV28 and TRBJ1-3; possible D gene TRBD1, 6 bases. Source material: peripheral blood. This clonotype originated in a human donor with COVID-19, enrolled during active disease. The donor label of this sample is uncertain. In nucleotides, the CDR3 is TGTGCCAGCAGATCAACAGGGCCCCCTGGAAACACCATATATTTT. Translated: CASRSTGPPGNTIYF.